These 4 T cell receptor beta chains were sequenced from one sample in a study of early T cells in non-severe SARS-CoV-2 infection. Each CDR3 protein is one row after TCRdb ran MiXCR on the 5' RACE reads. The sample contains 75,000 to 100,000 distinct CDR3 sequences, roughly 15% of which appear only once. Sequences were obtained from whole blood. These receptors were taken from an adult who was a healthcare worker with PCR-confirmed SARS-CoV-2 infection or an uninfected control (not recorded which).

The CDR3 coding sequence is TGTGCCACCAGCAGTGACTCGACTGCTGCCAATGAGCAGTTCTTC. It translates to CATSSDSTAANEQFF. The chain joins TRBV15 to TRBJ2-1, with no clear D. The CDR3 is made up of 15 amino acids. From germline, CDR1 is LNHNV and CDR2 YYDKDF (reference sequence). V was shortened by 3 bases and J by 6 bases, with 15 bases between the two germline ends.

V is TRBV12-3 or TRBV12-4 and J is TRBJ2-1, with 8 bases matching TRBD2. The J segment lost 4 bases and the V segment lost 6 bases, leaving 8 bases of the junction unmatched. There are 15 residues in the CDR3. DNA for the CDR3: TGTGCCAGCAGGCCCAGCGGGAGCTCATACAATGAGCAGTTCTTC. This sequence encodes CASRPSGSSYNEQFF.

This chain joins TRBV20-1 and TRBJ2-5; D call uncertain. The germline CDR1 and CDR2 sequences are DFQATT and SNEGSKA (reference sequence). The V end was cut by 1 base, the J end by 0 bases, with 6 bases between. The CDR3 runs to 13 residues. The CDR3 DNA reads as TGCAGTGCTAGAGGCCACGACCAAGAGACCCAGTACTTC. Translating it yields CSARGHDQETQYF.

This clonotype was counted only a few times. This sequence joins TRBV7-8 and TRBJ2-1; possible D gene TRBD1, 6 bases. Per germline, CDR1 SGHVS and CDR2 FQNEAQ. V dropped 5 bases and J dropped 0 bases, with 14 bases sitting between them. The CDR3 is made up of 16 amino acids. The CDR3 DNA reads TGTGCCAGCAGCCATTACACAGGGACCTCCTACAATGAGCAGTTCTTC. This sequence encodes CASSHYTGTSYNEQFF.